Listed here are 4 T cell receptor beta chains from one sample, sequenced in a study of cytomegalovirus exposure and HLA in healthy donors. The method was immunoSEQ multiplex PCR; TCRdb's version includes in-frame clones alone and lacks a portion of them. The sample shows over 200,000 clones, 88% of them seen only once. The specimen was PBMCs. The receptors here all came from a woman between 18 and 30 years old in good health and CMV-seronegative.

The gene calls are TRBV6-5 and TRBJ2-7; 11 nucleotides align to TRBD2. The germline CDR1 and CDR2 sequences are MNHEY and SVGAGI. This CDR3 is 15 amino acids long. J lost 5 bases, V lost 7 bases, and 10 bases had no gene match. The CDR3 nucleotides are TGTGCCAGCACCCGGTCACTAGCGGGAGTCCACGAGCAGTACTTC. It translates to CASTRSLAGVHEQYF.

This chain joins TRBV28 and TRBJ2-1; 7 positions agree with TRBD1. The CDR3 totals 17 residues. The junction had 21 bases not matched to a gene; V was cut back by 8 bases and J by 8 bases. Looked up from germline, CDR1 is MDHEN and CDR2 is SYDVKM. This CDR3 is CASVKRGLVRGTYEQFF. The CDR3 nucleotides read TGTGCCAGCGTAAAAAGGGGGCTGGTCAGGGGGACCTATGAGCAGTTCTTC. The entire variable domain, with the rest obtained from reference TRBV28 and TRBJ2-1, is as follows: DVKVTQSSRYLVKRTGEKVFLECVQDMDHENMFWYRQDPGLGLRLIYFSYDVKMKEKGDIPEGYSVSREKKERFSLILESASTNQTSMYLCASVKRGLVRGTYEQFFGPGTRLTVL.

The rearrangement links TRBV7-9 to TRBJ1-3; 7 positions agree with TRBD1. CDR3 length: 17 amino acids. The germline gives CDR1 SEHNR, CDR2 FQNEAQ (reference sequence). J gave up 0 bases and V 1 base, and 6 bases lay outside the gene matches. CDR3 sequence: CASSLETGFYSGNTIYF. CDR3 nucleotides: TGTGCCAGCAGCTTAGAGACAGGGTTTTACTCTGGAAACACCATATATTTT.

V usage is TRBV5-1 and J usage is TRBJ1-4; D unclear. The CDR3 consists of 15 residues. Germline V gene lookup returns CDR1 SGHRS and CDR2 YFSETQ. V dropped 5 bases and J dropped 5 bases, with 16 bases sitting between them. CDR3 in amino acids: CASRRVETENEKLFF. As DNA, the CDR3 is TGCGCCAGCAGACGGGTCGAGACGGAGAATGAAAAACTGTTTTTT.